The 32 T cell receptor beta chains in this list originate from one sample, sequenced in a study of patients and donors after allogeneic stem cell transplantation. TCRdb re-called the RT-PCR reads with MiXCR, one entry per CDR3 protein. The sample has about a million distinct CDR3 sequences, under 20% seen once. The specimen sequenced was blood, either unsorted or a sorted T cell fraction (not recorded which). The receptor source for this set is a human donor who was either an allogeneic HSCT recipient or a stem cell or donor lymphocyte infusion donor (not recorded which). It is not recorded whose cells these are; they may come from a transplant donor.

This clonotype was detected only a few times. The chain recombines TRBV28 with TRBJ2-7; a possible D gene is TRBD2 (6 bases). Germline V lookup: CDR1 MDHEN, CDR2 SYDVKM. This CDR3 region has 15 residues. Between the trimmed V and J ends, which lost 5 bases and 3 bases, there was a span of 17 bases. The CDR3 loop reads CASSAGGSPNYEQYF. The CDR3 nucleotides are TGTGCCAGCAGTGCTGGGGGGTCGCCTAACTACGAGCAGTACTTC.

This clonotype was seen more than once but under ten times. The rearrangement links TRBV18 to TRBJ1-6, with D unclear. V was trimmed by 3 bases and J by 9 bases, leaving 9 bases between them. The CDR3 totals 13 residues. Germline V gene lookup returns CDR1 KGHSH and CDR2 LQKENI. The CDR3 DNA reads as TGTGCCAGCTCACCTGACGCTGGTTCACCCCTCCACTTT. Residues: CASSPDAGSPLHF. The full variable domain, completed using reference TRBV18 and TRBJ1-6, is NAGVMQNPRHLVRRRGQEARLRCSPMKGHSHVYWYRQLPEEGLKFMVYLQKENIIDESGMPKERFSAEFPKEGPSILRIQQVVRGDSAAYFCASSPDAGSPLHFGNGTRLTVT.

There are a few counts of this clonotype. The chain employs TRBV24-1 and TRBJ2-7; 8 bases agree with TRBD1. V lost 1 base, J lost 4 bases, and 8 bases stayed unmatched. This CDR3 region has 16 residues. CDR1 and CDR2 (germline): KGHDR, SFDVKD. The CDR3 sequence: CATSDFTGQGLYEQYF. For the CDR3, the DNA is TGTGCCACCAGTGATTTTACCGGACAGGGTTTGTACGAGCAGTACTTC.

This clonotype was observed a few times. The chain is built from TRBV4-3 and TRBJ2-7, with D possibly being TRBD2 (7 bases). V gave up 4 bases and J gave up 5 bases, with 18 bases separating them. The CDR3 has 15 amino acids. The germline V gene has CDR1 LGHNA and CDR2 YSLEER. The CDR3 spells CASSPAGGRKDEQYF. CDR3 nucleotides: TGCGCCAGCAGCCCCGCCGGGGGGCGGAAGGACGAGCAGTACTTC.

The gene calls are TRBV28 and TRBJ2-6; TRBD1 agrees at 7 bases. The ends lost 8 bases at V and 4 bases at J; junction bases unmatched: 17. The CDR3 sequence is 18 residues long. Germline V gene sequence: CDR1 MDHEN, CDR2 SYDVKM. The CDR3 spells CASGSLQDRMAGANVLTF. The CDR3 nucleotides read TGTGCCAGCGGATCTCTGCAGGACAGGATGGCCGGGGCCAACGTCCTGACTTTC. Full variable domain (outside the CDR3, taken from reference TRBV28 and TRBJ2-6): DVKVTQSSRYLVKRTGEKVFLECVQDMDHENMFWYRQDPGLGLRLIYFSYDVKMKEKGDIPEGYSVSREKKERFSLILESASTNQTSMYLCASGSLQDRMAGANVLTFGAGSRLTVL.

The chain carries TRBV30 and TRBJ1-5; weak D call: TRBD1 (6 bases). Germline CDR1 reads GTSNPN; CDR2 reads SVGIG (reference sequence). This CDR3 region has 13 residues. The V end was cut by 0 bases, the J end by 5 bases, with 8 bases between. Here the CDR3 reads CAWSVGGDQPQHF. The CDR3 DNA sequence: TGTGCCTGGAGTGTAGGGGGAGATCAGCCCCAGCATTTT.

This rearrangement joins TRBV12-5 to TRBJ1-2; TRBD1 matches at 8 bases. The CDR3 contains 15 residues. The ends lost 5 bases at V and 1 base at J; junction bases unmatched: 6. Germline V gene data show CDR1 as LGHNT and CDR2 as FRNRAP. The CDR3 region has the DNA TGTGCTAGTGGTAGCGGGACAGGCAATAACTATGGCTACACCTTC. It translates to CASGSGTGNNYGYTF.

A few counts support this clonotype. The rearrangement links TRBV29-1 to TRBJ2-4; 7 bases align to TRBD1. CDR3 length: 14 residues. V trimming: 0 bases; J trimming: 6 bases; junction bases outside the gene matches: 5. Germline V lookup: CDR1 SQVTM, CDR2 ANQGSEA. The CDR3 spells CSVEDRRQGNIQYF. DNA of the CDR3: TGCAGCGTTGAAGATCGGCGACAGGGAAACATTCAGTACTTC.

This clonotype was observed a few times. The chain combines TRBV20-1 with TRBJ2-3, with unresolved D. CDR3 length equals 14 residues. The V gene lost 5 bases and the J gene lost 2 bases, with 14 bases spanning the gap. Germline CDR1 is DFQATT and CDR2 is SNEGSKA (reference sequence). CDR3: CSAWPMVDTDTQYF. CDR3 bases: TGCAGTGCTTGGCCTATGGTCGACACAGATACGCAGTATTTT.

The gene calls are TRBV6-6 and TRBJ1-2, with D hard to call. This CDR3 region has 12 residues. V was trimmed by 5 bases and J by 3 bases, leaving 7 bases between them. The V gene's germline CDR1 is MNHNY and CDR2 SVGAGI (reference sequence). The CDR3 loop is CASSREDYGYTF. The CDR3 nucleotides read TGTGCCAGCAGTAGGGAGGACTATGGCTACACCTTC.

In this sample, this clonotype turned up many times. The CDR3: CASSLIRSSGELFF. The CDR3 DNA sequence: TGTGCCAGCAGTTTAATCAGATCGTCCGGGGAGCTGTTTTTT. The V call is TRBV12-3 or TRBV12-4, the J call TRBJ2-2; unclear D gene. Trimming removed 2 bases at V and 6 bases at J, with 10 bases between. The CDR3 has 14 residues.

The J gene is TRBJ1-6, the V gene TRBV28; tentative D call: TRBD1 (5 bases). V gave up 4 bases and J gave up 10 bases, with 14 bases separating them. This CDR3 spans 14 amino acids. Germline V gene sequence: CDR1 MDHEN, CDR2 SYDVKM. CDR3 nucleotides: TGTGCCAGCAGTTCAGGGACGATCGGCTCACCCCTCCACTTT. The encoded protein is CASSSGTIGSPLHF.

This clonotype was seen a handful of times. This sequence joins TRBV27 and TRBJ2-7, with no clear D. CDR1 and CDR2 (germline): MNHEY, SMNVEV (reference sequence). V was trimmed by 3 bases and J by 2 bases, leaving 11 bases between them. The CDR3 is 14 residues long. CDR3 residues: CASSFGPDAYEQYF. The CDR3 DNA reads as TGTGCCAGCAGTTTCGGGCCAGATGCCTACGAGCAGTACTTC.

The CDR3 DNA sequence: TGTGCCAGCAGTTACTCCCAGGATCTAGCCAAAAACATTCAGTACTTC. It codes for CASSYSQDLAKNIQYF. The rearrangement joins TRBV6-2 or TRBV6-3 to TRBJ2-4; D is uncertain. V was pared by 0 bases and J by 0 bases, with 9 bases between. The V gene's germline CDR1 is MNHEY and CDR2 SVGEGT. CDR3 length: 16 amino acids.

Only a few counts were recorded for this clonotype. The rearrangement links TRBV28 to TRBJ2-7; 9 nucleotides match TRBD2. With 10 bases clipped from V and 2 bases from J, the junction kept 3 bases outside the gene matches. This CDR3 contains 12 residues. The germline V gene encodes CDR1 MDHEN and CDR2 SYDVKM. The CDR3 DNA reads as TGTGCCATCGCTAGCGGGACCTACGAGCAGTACTTC. Translation gives CAIASGTYEQYF.

V is TRBV29-1 and J is TRBJ1-1, with TRBD1 as a possible D gene (5 bases). The CDR3 is made up of 11 amino acids. Germline loops: CDR1 SQVTM, CDR2 ANQGSEA. V lost 7 bases to trimming and J lost 6 bases, with 12 bases between them. The CDR3 sequence is CSAGGGAEAFF. CDR3 nucleotide sequence: TGCAGCGCCGGGGGTGGGGCTGAAGCTTTCTTT.

This clonotype came up many times. This chain connects TRBV7-9 to TRBJ1-1, with no clear D. This CDR3 has 13 amino acids. Germline lookup yields CDR1 SEHNR and CDR2 FQNEAQ (reference sequence). V was trimmed by 4 bases and J by 0 bases, leaving 6 bases between them. Here the CDR3 DNA reads TGTGCCAGCAGCTCTCTTATGAACACTGAAGCTTTCTTT. Its translation: CASSSLMNTEAFF.

This chain uses TRBV24-1 with TRBJ1-4, with D maybe TRBD1 (5 bases). The germline V gene has CDR1 KGHDR and CDR2 SFDVKD. The V and J ends lost 5 bases and 5 bases respectively, with 14 bases between them. The CDR3 totals 15 residues. The CDR3 loop reads CATSGAGTENEKLFF. Written as DNA, the CDR3 is TGTGCCACCAGTGGTGCCGGGACGGAGAATGAAAAACTGTTTTTT.

This clonotype was seen a handful of times. V gene TRBV9 combines with J gene TRBJ1-2; maybe TRBD1 (5 bases). Germline V gene lookup returns CDR1 SGDLS and CDR2 YYNGEE. V was cut by 5 bases and J by 0 bases, with 8 bases left in between. CDR3 length: 13 amino acids. CDR3 sequence reads: CASRGPANYGYTF. The CDR3 nucleotides are TGTGCCAGCAGGGGGCCGGCTAACTATGGCTACACCTTC. The whole variable domain, remainder taken from reference TRBV9 and TRBJ1-2, is DSGVTQTPKHLITATGQRVTLRCSPRSGDLSVYWYQQSLDQGLQFLIQYYNGEERAKGNILERFSAQQFPDLHSELNLSSLELGDSALYFCASRGPANYGYTFGSGTRLTVV.

The J gene is TRBJ2-2, the V gene TRBV9; D might be TRBD2 (6 bases). V lost 4 bases and J 1 base, leaving 20 bases between the germline ends. The germline CDR1 and CDR2 sequences are SGDLS and YYNGEE. This CDR3 is built from 18 residues. This CDR3 is CASSSRATRLGNTGELFF. The DNA of the CDR3 is TGTGCCAGCAGCTCCCGGGCCACGAGACTAGGGAACACCGGGGAGCTGTTTTTT. Using reference TRBV9 and TRBJ2-2 for the parts outside the CDR3, the full variable domain is DSGVTQTPKHLITATGQRVTLRCSPRSGDLSVYWYQQSLDQGLQFLIQYYNGEERAKGNILERFSAQQFPDLHSELNLSSLELGDSALYFCASSSRATRLGNTGELFFGEGSRLTVL.

This clonotype was counted a few times. The V call is TRBV5-4, the J call TRBJ2-1; D is perhaps TRBD1 (6 bases). The V end was cut by 4 bases, the J end by 5 bases, with 19 bases between. Germline values: CDR1 SGHNT, CDR2 YYREEE (reference sequence). CDR3 length: 16 amino acids. The CDR3 region is CASSALRDMGHNEQFF. DNA of the CDR3: TGTGCCAGCAGCGCCTTGAGGGACATGGGACACAATGAGCAGTTCTTC.

This clonotype occurred a few times. The gene calls are TRBV6-1 and TRBJ1-5, with no clear D. From germline, CDR1 is MNHNS and CDR2 SASEGT. The germline V and J ends were trimmed by 7 bases and 4 bases, with 20 bases remaining between them. The CDR3 runs to 16 residues. The CDR3 DNA is TGTGCCAGCACCTCTACGACTCGAGAATTAAATCAGCCCCAGCATTTT. Translated, it gives CASTSTTRELNQPQHF.

The genes are TRBV6-1 and TRBJ2-7, with TRBD1 identical over 10 bases. The J segment lost 5 bases and the V segment lost 6 bases, leaving 7 bases of the junction unmatched. The CDR3 is 14 residues long. CDR1 is MNHNS and CDR2 is SASEGT in the germline V gene. The DNA of the CDR3 is TGTGCCAGCAGCCGACAGGGGGCGAGGAACGAGCAGTACTTC. This encodes CASSRQGARNEQYF.

The chain employs TRBV7-2 and TRBJ1-5, with 9 bases aligning to TRBD1. This CDR3 comprises 15 residues. Trimming cost V 5 bases and J 6 bases; bases outside gene matches: 8. Germline-derived CDR1 and CDR2 are SGHTA and FQGNSA. DNA for the CDR3: TGTGCCAGCAGCCCCAGGGACAGGGAGGCTCAGCCCCAGCATTTT. It is translated as CASSPRDREAQPQHF.

The rearrangement joins TRBV29-1 to TRBJ1-1; the match to TRBD1 covers 7 bases. The ends lost 7 bases at V and 1 base at J; junction bases unmatched: 3. CDR3 length: 12 residues. Per the germline V gene, CDR1 is SQVTM and CDR2 is ANQGSEA. DNA of the CDR3: TGCAGCGGGGACAGATCGAACACTGAAGCTTTCTTT. Amino acid sequence: CSGDRSNTEAFF.

This clonotype has a handful of counts. J is TRBJ1-1 and V is TRBV5-1; D ambiguous. Germline V gene data show CDR1 as SGHRS and CDR2 as YFSETQ. Deletions cut 4 bases from V and 8 bases from J, with 12 bases between. The CDR3 extends over 12 amino acids. CDR3 nucleotide sequence: TGCGCCAGCAGCCGGGAGGGCCGCGAAGCTTTCTTT. It codes for CASSREGREAFF. The full variable domain, rest sourced from reference TRBV5-1 and TRBJ1-1, is KAGVTQTPRYLIKTRGQQVTLSCSPISGHRSVSWYQQTPGQGLQFLFEYFSETQRNKGNFPGRFSGRQFSNSRSEMNVSTLELGDSALYLCASSREGREAFFGQGTRLTVV.

The rearrangement joins TRBV2 to TRBJ2-7; D not certain. Germline V gene lookup returns CDR1 SNHLY and CDR2 FYNNEI. There are 11 residues in the CDR3. V lost 9 bases and J 4 bases, leaving 10 bases between the germline ends. For the CDR3, the DNA is TGTGCCAGTAGGCAACGTTACGAGCAGTACTTC. The encoded protein is CASRQRYEQYF.

This clonotype was picked up one time. This chain uses TRBV5-1 with TRBJ1-2; possible D gene TRBD1, 6 bases. Per the germline V gene, CDR1 is SGHRS and CDR2 is YFSETQ. Trimming pared 0 bases from V and 6 bases from J, leaving 15 bases between. The CDR3 runs to 15 residues. Here the CDR3 DNA reads TGCGCCAGCAGCTTGGCCGGTGCAGGGGCGGATGGCTACACCTTC. Translation: CASSLAGAGADGYTF.

This chain connects TRBV12-3 or TRBV12-4 to TRBJ2-2; no definite D call. The length of the CDR3 is 11 residues. V shed 9 bases and J shed 6 bases, with 8 bases lying between them. The CDR3 sequence is CASGHPGELFF. CDR3 in DNA: TGTGCCAGTGGGCACCCCGGGGAGCTGTTTTTT.

The V call is TRBV27, the J call TRBJ2-1, with 9 nucleotides matching TRBD1. The CDR3 is made up of 13 amino acids. CDR1 is MNHEY, CDR2 SMNVEV, per germline (reference sequence). The V and J ends lost 4 bases and 6 bases, in that order; junction bases with no gene match: 1. The CDR3 here is CASSWGQGNEQFF. The CDR3 bases are TGTGCCAGCAGTTGGGGACAGGGCAATGAGCAGTTCTTC.

This clonotype showed up just once. This chain links TRBV4-2 with TRBJ2-5; D possibly corresponds to TRBD2 (6 bases). The germline V gene encodes CDR1 LGHNA and CDR2 YNFKEQ. Trimming stripped 0 bases from V and 0 bases from J, with 17 bases between. The CDR3 is made up of 18 amino acids. The DNA for the CDR3 is TGTGCCAGCAGCCAAGAGGGTGGTGGCGGGGTGCACCAAGAGACCCAGTACTTC. The encoded protein is CASSQEGGGGVHQETQYF.

In its sample, this clonotype was seen a few times. The genes are TRBV4-1 and TRBJ2-7, with TRBD1 identical over 9 bases. Germline CDR1 is MGHRA and CDR2 is YSYEKL. Unmatched junction bases numbered 12, after V lost 0 bases and J lost 3 bases. The CDR3 has 18 residues. Written as DNA, the CDR3 is TGCGCCAGCAGCCAAGATCGGGACAGGGAGGGAAGGAGCTACGAGCAGTACTTC. It encodes CASSQDRDREGRSYEQYF.